What follows describes a single TCR beta chain. This CDR3 is built from 14 residues. Germline lookup yields CDR1 GTSNPN and CDR2 SVGIG (reference sequence). The V end lost 0 bases, the J end lost 8 bases, and 16 bases lay between the germline ends. These data belong to a study of blood T cell repertoires in COVID-19. Cohort placement rested on clinical history that participants reported themselves. Exposed volunteers were people who met a COVID-19 case within 2 weeks before study entry. Methods used by the authors: Scientists estimated how many nucleated cells there were by amplifying reference gene primers. TCRdb's table, derived via immunoSEQ multiplex PCR, lists solely in-frame clones and lacks some. V and J calls and clone size are copied from that table; D and trimming were computed from the DNA. The data show 350,000 to 500,000 clones, 88% seen once.

The clonotype was recovered from a woman aged 18-29 years who had been exposed to COVID-19. Sequenced material: PBMCs or T cells enriched from blood (not recorded which). The chain links TRBV30 to TRBJ1-2; D is ambiguous. The CDR3 reads CAWSVSGNTKGYTF. The CDR3 bases are TGTGCCTGGAGTGTCTCCGGGAATACGAAAGGCTACACCTTC.